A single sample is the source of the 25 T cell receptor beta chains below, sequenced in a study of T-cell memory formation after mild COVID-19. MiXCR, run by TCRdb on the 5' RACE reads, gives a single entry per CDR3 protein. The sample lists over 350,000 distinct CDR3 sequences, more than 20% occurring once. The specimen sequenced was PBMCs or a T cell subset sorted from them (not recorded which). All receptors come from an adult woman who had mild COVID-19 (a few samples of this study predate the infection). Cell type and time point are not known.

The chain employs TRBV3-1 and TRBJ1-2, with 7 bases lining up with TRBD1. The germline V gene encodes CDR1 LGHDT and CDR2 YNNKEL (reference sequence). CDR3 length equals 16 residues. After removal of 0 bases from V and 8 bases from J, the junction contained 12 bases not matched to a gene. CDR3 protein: CASSQDRIRGGFGYTF. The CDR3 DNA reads TGTGCCAGCAGCCAAGATAGGATTAGAGGGGGCTTCGGCTACACCTTC.

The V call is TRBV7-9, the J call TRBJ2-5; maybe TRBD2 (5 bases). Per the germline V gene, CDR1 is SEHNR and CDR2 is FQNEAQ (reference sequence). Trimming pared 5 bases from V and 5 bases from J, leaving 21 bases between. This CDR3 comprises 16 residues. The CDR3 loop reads CASSGTPGIKAETQYF. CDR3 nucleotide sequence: TGTGCCAGCAGCGGCACCCCGGGGATCAAAGCGGAGACCCAGTACTTC.

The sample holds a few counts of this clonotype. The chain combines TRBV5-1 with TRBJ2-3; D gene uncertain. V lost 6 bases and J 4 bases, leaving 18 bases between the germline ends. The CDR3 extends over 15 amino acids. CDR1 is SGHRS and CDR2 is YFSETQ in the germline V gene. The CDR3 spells CASTGGSLTPDTQYF. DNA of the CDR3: TGCGCCAGCACAGGCGGCAGCCTCACTCCAGATACGCAGTATTTT.

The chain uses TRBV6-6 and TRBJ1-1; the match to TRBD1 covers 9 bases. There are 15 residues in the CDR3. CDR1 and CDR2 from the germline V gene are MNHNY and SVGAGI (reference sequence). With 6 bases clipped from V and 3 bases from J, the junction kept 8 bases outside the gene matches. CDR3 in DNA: TGTGCCAGCAGCCCTACAGGGGGCCGGTACACTGAAGCTTTCTTT. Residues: CASSPTGGRYTEAFF.

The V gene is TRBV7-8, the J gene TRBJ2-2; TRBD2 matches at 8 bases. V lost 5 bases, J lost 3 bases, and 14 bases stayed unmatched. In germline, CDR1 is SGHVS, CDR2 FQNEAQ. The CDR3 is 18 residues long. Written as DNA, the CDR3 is TGTGCCAGCAGCCTCCCGCTTGGGCGGGAGGTCCACACCGGGGAGCTGTTTTTT. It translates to CASSLPLGREVHTGELFF.

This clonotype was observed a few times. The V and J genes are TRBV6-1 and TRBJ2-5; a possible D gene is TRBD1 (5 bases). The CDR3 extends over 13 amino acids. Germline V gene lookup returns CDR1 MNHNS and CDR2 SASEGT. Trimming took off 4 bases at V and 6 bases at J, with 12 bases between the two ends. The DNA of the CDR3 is TGTGCCAGCAGTGTAGGGGTGGGGCAGACCCAGTACTTC. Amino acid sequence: CASSVGVGQTQYF.

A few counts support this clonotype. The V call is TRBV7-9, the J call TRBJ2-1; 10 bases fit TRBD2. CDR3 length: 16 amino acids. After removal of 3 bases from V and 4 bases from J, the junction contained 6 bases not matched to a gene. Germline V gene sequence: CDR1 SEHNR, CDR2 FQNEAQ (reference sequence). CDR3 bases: TGTGCCAGCAGCTTCTCCGGGACTAGCGCATACAATGAGCAGTTCTTC. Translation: CASSFSGTSAYNEQFF. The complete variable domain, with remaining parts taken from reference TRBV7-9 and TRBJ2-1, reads DTGVSQNPRHKITKRGQNVTFRCDPISEHNRLYWYRQTLGQGPEFLTYFQNEAQLEKSRLLSDRFSAERPKGSFSTLEIQRTEQGDSAMYLCASSFSGTSAYNEQFFGPGTRLTVL.

The CDR3 loop reads CASSLEATPSNQPQHF. CDR3 nucleotides: TGTGCCAGCAGCTTAGAGGCTACTCCTAGCAATCAGCCCCAGCATTTT. The chain joins TRBV7-2 to TRBJ1-5; D is ambiguous. V dropped 1 base and J dropped 0 bases, with 10 bases sitting between them. This CDR3 is built from 16 residues. CDR1 SGHTA and CDR2 FQGNSA come from the germline V gene.

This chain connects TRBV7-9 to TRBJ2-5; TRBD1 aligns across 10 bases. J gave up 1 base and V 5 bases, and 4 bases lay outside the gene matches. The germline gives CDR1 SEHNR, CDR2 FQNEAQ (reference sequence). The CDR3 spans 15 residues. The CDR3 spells CASSNRDRGQETQYF. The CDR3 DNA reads TGTGCCAGCAGCAACCGGGACAGGGGCCAAGAGACCCAGTACTTC.

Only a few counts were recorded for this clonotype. The CDR3 protein is CASTSWEGNYNEQFF. CDR3 coding DNA: TGTGCCAGCACCTCATGGGAGGGGAATTACAATGAGCAGTTCTTC. This chain links TRBV12-3 or TRBV12-4 with TRBJ2-1; 7 bases match TRBD2. J was trimmed by 4 bases and V by 7 bases; bases with no gene match: 10. The CDR3 is made up of 15 amino acids.

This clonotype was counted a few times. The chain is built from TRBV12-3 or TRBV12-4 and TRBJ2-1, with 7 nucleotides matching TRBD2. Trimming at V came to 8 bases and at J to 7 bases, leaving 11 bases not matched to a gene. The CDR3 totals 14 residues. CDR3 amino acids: CASSQAGSSNEQFF. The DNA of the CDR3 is TGTGCCAGCTCCCAAGCGGGGTCATCAAATGAGCAGTTCTTC.

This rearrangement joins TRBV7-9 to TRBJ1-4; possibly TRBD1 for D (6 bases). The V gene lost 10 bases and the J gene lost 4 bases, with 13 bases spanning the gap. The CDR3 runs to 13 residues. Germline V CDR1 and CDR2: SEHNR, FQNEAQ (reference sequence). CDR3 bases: TGTGCCACCGAGGACAGACTTAATGAAAAACTGTTTTTT. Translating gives CATEDRLNEKLFF. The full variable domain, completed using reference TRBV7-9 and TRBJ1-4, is DTGVSQNPRHKITKRGQNVTFRCDPISEHNRLYWYRQTLGQGPEFLTYFQNEAQLEKSRLLSDRFSAERPKGSFSTLEIQRTEQGDSAMYLCATEDRLNEKLFFGSGTQLSVL.

CDR3 residues: CASSYFNQGSANQPQHF. CDR3 DNA: TGTGCCAGCAGCTACTTCAATCAGGGGAGTGCAAATCAGCCCCAGCATTTT. The chain combines TRBV5-6 with TRBJ1-5, with D possibly being TRBD1 (6 bases). The CDR3 is 17 residues long. V was pared by 3 bases and J by 4 bases, with 20 bases between. From germline, CDR1 is SGHDT and CDR2 YYEEEE.

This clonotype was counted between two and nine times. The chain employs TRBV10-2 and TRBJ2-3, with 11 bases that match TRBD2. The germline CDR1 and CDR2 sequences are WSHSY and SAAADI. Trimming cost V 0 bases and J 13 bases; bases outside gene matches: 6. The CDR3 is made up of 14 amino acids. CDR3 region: CASSESIPGLAEYF. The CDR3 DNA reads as TGCGCCAGCAGTGAGTCGATACCGGGACTAGCGGAGTATTTT.

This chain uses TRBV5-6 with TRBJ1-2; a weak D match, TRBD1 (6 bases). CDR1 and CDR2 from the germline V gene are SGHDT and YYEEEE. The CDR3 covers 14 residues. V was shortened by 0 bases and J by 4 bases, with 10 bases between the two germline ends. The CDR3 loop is CASSLVSGAYGYTF. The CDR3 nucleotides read TGTGCCAGCAGCTTGGTGTCAGGGGCCTATGGCTACACCTTC. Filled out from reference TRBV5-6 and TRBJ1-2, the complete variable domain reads DAGVTQSPTHLIKTRGQQVTLRCSPKSGHDTVSWYQQALGQGPQFIFQYYEEEERQRGNFPDRFSGHQFPNYSSELNVNALLLGDSALYLCASSLVSGAYGYTFGSGTRLTVV.

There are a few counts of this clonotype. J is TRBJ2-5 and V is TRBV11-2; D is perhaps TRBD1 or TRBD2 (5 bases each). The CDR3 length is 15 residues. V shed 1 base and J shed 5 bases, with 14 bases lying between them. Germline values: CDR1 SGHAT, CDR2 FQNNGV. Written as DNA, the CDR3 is TGTGCCAGCAGCTTAGTTGGGACCCCAGGGGAGACCCAGTACTTC. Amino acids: CASSLVGTPGETQYF.

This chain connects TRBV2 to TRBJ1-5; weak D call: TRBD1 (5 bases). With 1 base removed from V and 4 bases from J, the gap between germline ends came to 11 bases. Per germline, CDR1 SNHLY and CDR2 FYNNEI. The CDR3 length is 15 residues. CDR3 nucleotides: TGTGCCAGCAGTGAAGGGGGGGGTCCAAATCAGCCCCAGCATTTT. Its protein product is CASSEGGGPNQPQHF.

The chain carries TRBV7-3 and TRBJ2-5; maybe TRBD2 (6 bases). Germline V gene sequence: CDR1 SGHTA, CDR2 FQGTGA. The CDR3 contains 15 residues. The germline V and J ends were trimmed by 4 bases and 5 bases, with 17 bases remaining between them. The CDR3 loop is CASSSSGSGSETQYF. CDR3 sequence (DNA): TGTGCCAGCAGCTCCTCTGGGAGCGGGTCTGAGACCCAGTACTTC.

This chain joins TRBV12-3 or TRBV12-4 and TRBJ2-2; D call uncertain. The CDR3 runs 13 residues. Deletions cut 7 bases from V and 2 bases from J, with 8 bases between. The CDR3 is CASIQSNTGELFF. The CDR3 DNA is TGTGCCAGCATTCAGAGTAACACCGGGGAGCTGTTTTTT.

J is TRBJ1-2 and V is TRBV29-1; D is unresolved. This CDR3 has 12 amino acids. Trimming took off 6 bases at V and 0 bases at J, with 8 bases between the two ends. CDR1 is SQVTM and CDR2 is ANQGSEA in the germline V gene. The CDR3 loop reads CSVTAPNYGYTF. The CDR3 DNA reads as TGCAGCGTGACGGCCCCTAACTATGGCTACACCTTC. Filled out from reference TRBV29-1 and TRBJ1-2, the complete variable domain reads SAVISQKPSRDICQRGTSLTIQCQVDSQVTMMFWYRQQPGQSLTLIATANQGSEATYESGFVIDKFPISRPNLTFSTLTVSNMSPEDSSIYLCSVTAPNYGYTFGSGTRLTVV.

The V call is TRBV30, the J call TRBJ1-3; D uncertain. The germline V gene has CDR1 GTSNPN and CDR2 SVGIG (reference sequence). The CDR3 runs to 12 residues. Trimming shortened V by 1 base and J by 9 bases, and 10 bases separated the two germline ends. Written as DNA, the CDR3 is TGTGCCTGGAGTGCCCCTCCGGGCACCATATATTTT. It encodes CAWSAPPGTIYF.

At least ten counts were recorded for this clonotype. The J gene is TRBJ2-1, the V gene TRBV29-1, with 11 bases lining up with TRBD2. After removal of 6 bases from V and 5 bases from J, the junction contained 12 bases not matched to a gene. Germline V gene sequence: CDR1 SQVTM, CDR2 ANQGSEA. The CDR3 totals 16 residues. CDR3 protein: CSVDGRLAGFNNEQFF. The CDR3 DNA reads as TGCAGCGTCGACGGGAGACTAGCGGGGTTCAACAATGAGCAGTTCTTC.

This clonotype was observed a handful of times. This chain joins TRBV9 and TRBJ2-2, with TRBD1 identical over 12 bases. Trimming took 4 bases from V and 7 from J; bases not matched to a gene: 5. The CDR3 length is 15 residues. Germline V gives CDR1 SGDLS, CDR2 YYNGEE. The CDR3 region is CASSLGQGADGELFF. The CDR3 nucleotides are TGTGCCAGCAGCCTGGGACAGGGGGCTGACGGGGAGCTGTTTTTT.

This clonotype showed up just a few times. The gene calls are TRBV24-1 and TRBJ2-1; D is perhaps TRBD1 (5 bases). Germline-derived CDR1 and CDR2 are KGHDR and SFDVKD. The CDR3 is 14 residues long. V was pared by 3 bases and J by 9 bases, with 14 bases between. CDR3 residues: CATSDNRYHSEQFF. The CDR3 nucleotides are TGTGCCACCAGTGATAACAGGTATCACAGTGAGCAGTTCTTC.

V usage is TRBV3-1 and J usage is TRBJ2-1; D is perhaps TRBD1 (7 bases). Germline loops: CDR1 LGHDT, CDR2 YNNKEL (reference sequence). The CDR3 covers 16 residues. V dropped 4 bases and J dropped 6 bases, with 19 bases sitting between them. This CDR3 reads CASSPTGTAGFNEQFF. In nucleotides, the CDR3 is TGTGCCAGCAGCCCGACAGGGACTGCAGGATTCAATGAGCAGTTCTTC.